These 10 T cell receptor beta chains originate from one sample sequenced in a study of high-grade serous ovarian cancer treatment subgroups. Some clones are missing from TCRdb's copy, which holds only in-frame ones; the method was immunoSEQ multiplex PCR. The sample has 11,000 or so clones; roughly four fifths are singletons. Tumor samples were taken before definitive surgery or chemotherapy. Source material: tumor tissue. These receptors all come from a human donor with high-grade serous ovarian cancer.

The V gene is TRBV27, the J gene TRBJ2-7; TRBD1 matches 9 bases. This CDR3 is 15 amino acids long. Germline V gene sequence: CDR1 MNHEY, CDR2 SMNVEV (reference sequence). V shed 2 bases and J 2 bases; nucleotides not matched to a gene: 4. This CDR3 reads CASSLRQGVAYEQYF. DNA for the CDR3: TGTGCCAGCAGTTTAAGACAGGGGGTAGCCTACGAGCAGTACTTC.

The J gene is TRBJ2-5, the V gene TRBV5-1, with unresolved D. CDR3 length: 15 residues. Germline V gene data show CDR1 as SGHRS and CDR2 as YFSETQ. V shed 7 bases and J shed 5 bases, with 21 bases lying between them. The CDR3, as DNA: TGCGCCAGCCGCTCTACGTGGGAATCTTCGGAGACCCAGTACTTC. Protein product: CASRSTWESSETQYF.

This clone is termed large. The chain recombines TRBV2 with TRBJ1-5, with D uncertain. There are 14 residues in the CDR3. Trimming took off 7 bases at V and 2 bases at J, with 12 bases between the two ends. CDR1 and CDR2 (germline): SNHLY, FYNNEI. The CDR3 DNA is TGTGCCAGCACATCGGGGTGGGGCAATCAGCCCCAGCATTTT. Its protein is CASTSGWGNQPQHF.

This clone showed up just a few times. This sequence joins TRBV5-5 and TRBJ2-7; D is uncertain. V lost 3 bases to trimming and J lost 0 bases, with 10 bases between them. Germline CDR1 is SGHKS and CDR2 is YYEKEE (reference sequence). The CDR3 extends over 14 amino acids. The CDR3 sequence is CASSSVPSSYEQYF. CDR3 sequence (DNA): TGTGCCAGCAGCTCCGTCCCGAGCTCCTACGAGCAGTACTTC.

V gene TRBV5-4 combines with J gene TRBJ1-2; the D gene is possibly TRBD1 (6 bases). The CDR3 contains 16 residues. The germline gives CDR1 SGHNT, CDR2 YYREEE (reference sequence). V was shortened by 5 bases and J by 3 bases, with 20 bases between the two germline ends. DNA of the CDR3: TGTGCCAGCAGATACCGCTTTTCGGACAGCGACTATGGCTACACCTTC. Translating gives CASRYRFSDSDYGYTF.

The CDR3 spells CSARDSREQFF. CDR3 coding DNA: TGCAGTGCTAGAGATTCGAGGGAGCAGTTCTTC. The chain joins TRBV20-1 to TRBJ2-1, with D unresolved. V was trimmed by 0 bases and J by 10 bases, leaving 7 bases between them. The germline CDR1 and CDR2 sequences are DFQATT and SNEGSKA (reference sequence). This CDR3 contains 11 residues.

The chain links TRBV7-9 to TRBJ2-2, with D possibly matching TRBD1 (6 bases). The V gene lost 0 bases and the J gene lost 6 bases, with 23 bases spanning the gap. From germline, CDR1 is SEHNR and CDR2 FQNEAQ (reference sequence). The CDR3 consists of 19 residues. The CDR3 loop reads CASSLASIGKQGRAGELFF. DNA for the CDR3: TGTGCCAGCAGCTTAGCTTCCATCGGGAAACAGGGACGGGCCGGGGAGCTGTTTTTT. Looking up the rest from reference TRBV7-9 and TRBJ2-2 gives the full variable domain: DTGVSQNPRHKITKRGQNVTFRCDPISEHNRLYWYRQTLGQGPEFLTYFQNEAQLEKSRLLSDRFSAERPKGSFSTLEIQRTEQGDSAMYLCASSLASIGKQGRAGELFFGEGSRLTVL.

The J gene is TRBJ2-7, the V gene TRBV5-1; D might be TRBD2 (6 bases). Looked up from germline, CDR1 is SGHRS and CDR2 is YFSETQ. The CDR3 has 13 amino acids. Deletions cut 4 bases from V and 3 bases from J, with 11 bases between. CDR3 amino acids: CASSVSGHYEQYF. CDR3 bases: TGCGCCAGCAGCGTTAGCGGTCACTACGAGCAGTACTTC.

In its sample, this clone was seen a few times. The V and J genes are TRBV19 and TRBJ1-5, with a tentative D call TRBD1 (5 bases). The CDR3 is 15 amino acids. Germline values: CDR1 LNHDA, CDR2 SQIVND (reference sequence). V was clipped by 3 bases and J by 6 bases, with 15 bases between them. The CDR3 nucleotides are TGTGCCAGTAGTATCCAAGTCCAGGGCGGTCAGCCCCAGCATTTT. Translated: CASSIQVQGGQPQHF. Variable domain in full (rest from reference TRBV19 and TRBJ1-5): DGGITQSPKYLFRKEGQNVTLSCEQNLNHDAMYWYRQDPGQGLRLIYYSQIVNDFQKGDIAEGYSVSREKKESFPLTVTSAQKNPTAFYLCASSIQVQGGQPQHFGDGTRLSIL.

The chain couples TRBV4-1 to TRBJ2-5; 14 bases are a match to TRBD2. Germline V lookup: CDR1 MGHRA, CDR2 YSYEKL. This CDR3 contains 16 residues. V shed 3 bases and J 4 bases; nucleotides not matched to a gene: 4. CDR3 in DNA: TGCGCCAGCAGCCAGGAGACTAGCGGGAGGGGAGAGACCCAGTACTTC. Protein sequence: CASSQETSGRGETQYF.